The entry below describes one T cell receptor beta chain. Other nucleotide sequences from this sample produce the same CDR3. The germline V and J ends were trimmed by 8 bases and 1 base, with 11 bases remaining between them. The CDR3 contains 13 residues. CDR1 is MNHEY and CDR2 is SMNVEV in the germline V gene (reference sequence). The source of the sample is a study of blood T cell repertoires in COVID-19. For the study at large: The study drew acute and convalescent COVID-19 samples from the United States, Italy and Spain.

Clones were read by immunoSEQ multiplex PCR, and TCRdb kept only the in-frame ones, dropping some. The sample has some 380,000 clones, nearly 90% seen once. The chain has TRBV27 and TRBJ1-1; D perhaps matches TRBD1 (6 bases). The TCR comes from a man between 18 and 35 years old with active or convalescent COVID-19. Sequencing used peripheral blood. As DNA, the CDR3 is TGTGCCAGCTCCCTAGGGGGGAACACTGAAGCTTTCTTT. Protein sequence: CASSLGGNTEAFF.